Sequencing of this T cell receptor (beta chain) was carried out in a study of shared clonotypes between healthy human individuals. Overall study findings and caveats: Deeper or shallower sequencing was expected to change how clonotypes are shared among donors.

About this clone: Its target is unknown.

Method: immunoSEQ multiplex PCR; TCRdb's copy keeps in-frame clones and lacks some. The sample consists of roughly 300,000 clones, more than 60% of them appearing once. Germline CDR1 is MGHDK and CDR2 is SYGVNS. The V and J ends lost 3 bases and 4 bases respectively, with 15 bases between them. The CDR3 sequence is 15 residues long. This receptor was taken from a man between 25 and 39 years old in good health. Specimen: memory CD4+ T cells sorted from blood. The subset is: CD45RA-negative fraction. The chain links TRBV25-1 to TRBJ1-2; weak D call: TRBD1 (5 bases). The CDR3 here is CASSEDTRGTYGYTF. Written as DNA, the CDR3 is TGTGCCAGCAGTGAGGATACCCGCGGGACCTATGGCTACACCTTC.